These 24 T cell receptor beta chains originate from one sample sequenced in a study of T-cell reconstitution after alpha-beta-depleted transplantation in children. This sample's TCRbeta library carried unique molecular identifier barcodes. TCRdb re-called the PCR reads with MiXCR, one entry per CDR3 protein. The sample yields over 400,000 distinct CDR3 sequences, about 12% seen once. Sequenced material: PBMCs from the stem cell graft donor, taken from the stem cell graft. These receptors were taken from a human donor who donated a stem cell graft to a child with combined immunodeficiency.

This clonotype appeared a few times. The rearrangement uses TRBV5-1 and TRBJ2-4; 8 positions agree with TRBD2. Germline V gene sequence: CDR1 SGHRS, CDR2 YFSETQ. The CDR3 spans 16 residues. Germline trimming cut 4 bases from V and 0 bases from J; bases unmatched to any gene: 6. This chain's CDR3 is CASSPTGGVAKNIQYF. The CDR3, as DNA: TGCGCCAGCAGCCCCACGGGAGGGGTAGCCAAAAACATTCAGTACTTC. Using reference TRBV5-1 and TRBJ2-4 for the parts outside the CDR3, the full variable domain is KAGVTQTPRYLIKTRGQQVTLSCSPISGHRSVSWYQQTPGQGLQFLFEYFSETQRNKGNFPGRFSGRQFSNSRSEMNVSTLELGDSALYLCASSPTGGVAKNIQYFGAGTRLSVL.

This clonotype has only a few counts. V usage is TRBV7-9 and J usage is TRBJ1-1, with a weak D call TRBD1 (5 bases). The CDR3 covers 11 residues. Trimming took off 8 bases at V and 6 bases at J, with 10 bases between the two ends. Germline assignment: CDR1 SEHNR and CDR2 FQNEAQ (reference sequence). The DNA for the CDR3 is TGTGCCAGCTGGAGGGGCTCTGAAGCTTTCTTT. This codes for CASWRGSEAFF.

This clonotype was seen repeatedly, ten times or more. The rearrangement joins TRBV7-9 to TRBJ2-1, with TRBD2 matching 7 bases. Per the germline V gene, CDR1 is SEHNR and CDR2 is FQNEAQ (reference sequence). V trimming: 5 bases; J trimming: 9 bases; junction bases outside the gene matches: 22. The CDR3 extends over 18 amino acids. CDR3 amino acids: CASSTPNLRDPAGVEQFF. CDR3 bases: TGTGCCAGCAGCACTCCCAACCTTCGGGACCCGGCGGGGGTTGAGCAGTTCTTC.

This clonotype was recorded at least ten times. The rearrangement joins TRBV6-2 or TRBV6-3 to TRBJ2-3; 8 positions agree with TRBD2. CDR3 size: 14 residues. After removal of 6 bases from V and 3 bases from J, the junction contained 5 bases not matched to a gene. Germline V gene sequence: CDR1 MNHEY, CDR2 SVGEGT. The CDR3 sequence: CASREGLVTDTQYF. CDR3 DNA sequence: TGTGCCAGCAGAGAGGGACTAGTGACAGATACGCAGTATTTT.

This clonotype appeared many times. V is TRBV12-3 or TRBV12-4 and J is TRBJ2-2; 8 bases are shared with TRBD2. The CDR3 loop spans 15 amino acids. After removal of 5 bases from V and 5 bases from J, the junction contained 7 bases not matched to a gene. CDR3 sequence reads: CASSPLGGRTGELFF. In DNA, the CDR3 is TGTGCCAGCAGTCCCCTCGGCGGGAGGACCGGGGAGCTGTTTTTT.

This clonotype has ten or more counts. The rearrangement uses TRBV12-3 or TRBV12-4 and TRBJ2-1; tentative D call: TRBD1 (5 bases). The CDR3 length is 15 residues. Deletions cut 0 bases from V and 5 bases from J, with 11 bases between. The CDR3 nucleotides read TGTGCCAGCAGTTTAGCCAGGGTAATGGACAATGAGCAGTTCTTC. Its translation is CASSLARVMDNEQFF.

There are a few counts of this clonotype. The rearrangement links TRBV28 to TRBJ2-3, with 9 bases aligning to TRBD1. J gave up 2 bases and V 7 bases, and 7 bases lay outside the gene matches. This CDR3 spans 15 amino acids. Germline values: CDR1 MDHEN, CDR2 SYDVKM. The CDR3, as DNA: TGTGCCAGCATCCTACAGGGGGCAACCACAGATACGCAGTATTTT. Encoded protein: CASILQGATTDTQYF.

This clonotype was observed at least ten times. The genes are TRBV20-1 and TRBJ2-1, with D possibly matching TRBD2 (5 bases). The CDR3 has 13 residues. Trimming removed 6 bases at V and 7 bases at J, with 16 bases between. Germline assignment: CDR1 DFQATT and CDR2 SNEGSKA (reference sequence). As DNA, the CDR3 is TGCAGTGCCCGGAGGCTAGGACGGAATGAGCAGTTCTTC. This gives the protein CSARRLGRNEQFF.

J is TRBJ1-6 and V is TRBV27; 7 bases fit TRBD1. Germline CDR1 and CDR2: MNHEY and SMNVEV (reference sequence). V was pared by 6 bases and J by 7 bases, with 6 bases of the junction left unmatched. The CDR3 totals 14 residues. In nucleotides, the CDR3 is TGTGCCAGCAGCCTCAGGGGGACGAATTCACCCCTCCACTTT. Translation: CASSLRGTNSPLHF.

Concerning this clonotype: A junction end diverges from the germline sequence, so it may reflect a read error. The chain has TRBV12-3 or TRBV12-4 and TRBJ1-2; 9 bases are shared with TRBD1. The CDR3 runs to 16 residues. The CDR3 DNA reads TGTGCCAGCAGCTTAGACCCGGGACAGGGAAACTGGGGCTACACCTTC. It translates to CASSLDPGQGNWGYTF.

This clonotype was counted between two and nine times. CDR3 sequence (DNA): TGTGCCAGCAGCGTAGAGGGCAGATACACAGATACGCAGTATTTT. The encoded protein is CASSVEGRYTDTQYF. The J gene is TRBJ2-3, the V gene TRBV9, with D unclear. Trimming stripped 0 bases from V and 2 bases from J, with 10 bases between. Germline assignment: CDR1 SGDLS and CDR2 YYNGEE. The CDR3 is made up of 15 amino acids. The whole variable domain, filled in from reference TRBV9 and TRBJ2-3, reads DSGVTQTPKHLITATGQRVTLRCSPRSGDLSVYWYQQSLDQGLQFLIQYYNGEERAKGNILERFSAQQFPDLHSELNLSSLELGDSALYFCASSVEGRYTDTQYFGPGTRLTVL.

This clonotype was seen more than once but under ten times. CDR3 region: CASSYRFSYEQYF. DNA of the CDR3: TGTGCCAGCAGCTACCGGTTCTCCTACGAGCAGTACTTC. The chain combines TRBV7-2 with TRBJ2-7, with unresolved D. Trimming shortened V by 4 bases and J by 0 bases, and 7 bases separated the two germline ends. Germline values: CDR1 SGHTA, CDR2 FQGNSA. This CDR3 comprises 13 residues.

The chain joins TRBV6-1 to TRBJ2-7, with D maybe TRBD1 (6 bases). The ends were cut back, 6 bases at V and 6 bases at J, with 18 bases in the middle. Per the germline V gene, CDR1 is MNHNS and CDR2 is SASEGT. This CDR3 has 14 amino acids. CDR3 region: CASSPQGLASEQYF. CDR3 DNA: TGTGCCAGCAGCCCGCAGGGGCTGGCCTCCGAGCAGTACTTC.

CDR3 coding DNA: TGTGCCAGCAGTACAGGGGCGAGGGAGCAGTACTTC. Its protein product is CASSTGAREQYF. The chain links TRBV12-3 or TRBV12-4 to TRBJ2-7, with 7 positions matching TRBD1. V trimming: 5 bases; J trimming: 7 bases; junction bases outside the gene matches: 5. The CDR3 is made up of 12 amino acids.

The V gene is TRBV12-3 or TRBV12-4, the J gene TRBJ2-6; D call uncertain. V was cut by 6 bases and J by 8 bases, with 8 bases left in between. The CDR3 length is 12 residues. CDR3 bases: TGTGCCAGCAGAGCCAGTCCCAACGTCCTGACTTTC. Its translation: CASRASPNVLTF.

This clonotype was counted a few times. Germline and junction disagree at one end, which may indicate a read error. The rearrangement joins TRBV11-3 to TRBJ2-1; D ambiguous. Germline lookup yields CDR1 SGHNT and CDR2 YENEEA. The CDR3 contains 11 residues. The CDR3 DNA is TGTGCCAGCAGCCCAAGAGATCGAACGCACTTC. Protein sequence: CASSPRDRTHF.

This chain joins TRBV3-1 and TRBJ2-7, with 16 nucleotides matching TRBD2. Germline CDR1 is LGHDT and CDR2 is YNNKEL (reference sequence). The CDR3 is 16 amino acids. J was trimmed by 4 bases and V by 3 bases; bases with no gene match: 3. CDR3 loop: CASSHGTSGRGYEQYF. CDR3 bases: TGTGCCAGCAGCCACGGGACTAGCGGGAGGGGGTACGAGCAGTACTTC.

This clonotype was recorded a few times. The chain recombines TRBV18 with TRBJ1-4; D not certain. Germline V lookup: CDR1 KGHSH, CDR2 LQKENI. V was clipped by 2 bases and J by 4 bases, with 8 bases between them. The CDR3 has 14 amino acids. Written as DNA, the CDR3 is TGTGCCAGCTCACCAGGGCAGGATAATGAAAAACTGTTTTTT. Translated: CASSPGQDNEKLFF.

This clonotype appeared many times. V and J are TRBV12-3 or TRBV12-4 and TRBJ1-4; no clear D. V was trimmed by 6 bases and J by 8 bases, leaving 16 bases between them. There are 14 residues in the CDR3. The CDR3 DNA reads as TGTGCCAGCAGACCGACCTCCTCCTCGGAAAAACTGTTTTTT. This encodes CASRPTSSSEKLFF.

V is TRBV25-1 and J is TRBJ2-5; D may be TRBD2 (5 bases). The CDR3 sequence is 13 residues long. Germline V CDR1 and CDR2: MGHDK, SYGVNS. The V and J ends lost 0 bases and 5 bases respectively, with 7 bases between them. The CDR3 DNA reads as TGTGCCAGCAGTGAATATCCGGGGGAGACCCAGTACTTC. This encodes CASSEYPGETQYF.

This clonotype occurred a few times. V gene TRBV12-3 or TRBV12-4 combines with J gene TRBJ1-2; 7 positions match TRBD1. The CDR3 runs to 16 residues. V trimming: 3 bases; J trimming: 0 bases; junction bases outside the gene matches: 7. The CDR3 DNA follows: TGTGCCAGCAGTTTGATGGGACAGCAAACTAACTATGGCTACACCTTC. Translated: CASSLMGQQTNYGYTF.

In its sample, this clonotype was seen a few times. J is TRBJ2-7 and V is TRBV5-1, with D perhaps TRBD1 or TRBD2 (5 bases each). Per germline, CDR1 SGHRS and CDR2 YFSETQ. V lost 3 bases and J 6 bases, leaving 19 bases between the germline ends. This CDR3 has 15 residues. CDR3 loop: CASSSGTEDFSEQYF. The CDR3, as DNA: TGCGCCAGCAGCTCCGGGACGGAGGATTTCTCCGAGCAGTACTTC.

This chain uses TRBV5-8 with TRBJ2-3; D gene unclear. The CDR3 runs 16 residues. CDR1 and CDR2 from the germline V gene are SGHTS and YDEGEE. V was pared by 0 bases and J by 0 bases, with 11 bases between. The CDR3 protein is CASSLVRGRSTDTQYF. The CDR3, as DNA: TGTGCCAGCAGCTTGGTTCGTGGCCGGAGCACAGATACGCAGTATTTT.

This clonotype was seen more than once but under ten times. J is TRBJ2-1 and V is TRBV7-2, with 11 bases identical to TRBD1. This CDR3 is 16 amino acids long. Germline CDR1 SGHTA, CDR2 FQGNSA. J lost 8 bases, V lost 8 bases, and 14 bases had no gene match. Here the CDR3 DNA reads TGTGCCAGCCGGCTTACAGGACAGGGGGCTGTTCATGAGCAGTTCTTC. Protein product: CASRLTGQGAVHEQFF.